The 32 T cell receptor beta chains below all came from one sample that was sequenced in a study of blood T cell repertoires in COVID-19 (dated by TCRdb to about 2020). Preparation of the library involved the immunoSEQ multiplex PCR assay. TCRdb re-hosts the immuneACCESS table, in-frame sequences only. Its copies lack some clones; in the studies checked, an unresolved V gene accounts for under half of them, and the cause for the rest is not known. The sample table shows about 310,000 clones, and roughly 87% are seen once. 1% of the sample is taken by the ten largest. Sequenced input: peripheral blood. The receptors shown here come from a man between 50 and 59 years old with active or convalescent COVID-19.

The CDR3 DNA is TGCGCCAGCAGCCAAGAGAACACGGGGTACAATGAGCAGTTCTTC. It encodes CASSQENTGYNEQFF. This chain links TRBV4-1 with TRBJ2-1; D perhaps matches TRBD2 (5 bases). Germline lookup yields CDR1 MGHRA and CDR2 YSYEKL. CDR3 length: 15 amino acids. Trimming cost V 0 bases and J 4 bases, with 10 bases left between them.

CDR3 region: CASSLTSGSGNTIYF. CDR3 sequence (DNA): TGTGCCAGCAGCCTTACTTCGGGGTCTGGAAACACCATATATTTT. The chain joins TRBV5-8 to TRBJ1-3; unclear D gene. Germline V gene sequence: CDR1 SGHTS, CDR2 YDEGEE. V lost 4 bases and J lost 1, with 12 bases in between. The CDR3 sequence is 15 residues long.

This sequence joins TRBV28 and TRBJ2-5; 7 bases are a match to TRBD1. This CDR3 spans 15 amino acids. The trim removed 5 bases at V and 3 bases at J, leaving 9 bases unmatched. Per germline, CDR1 MDHEN and CDR2 SYDVKM. Here the CDR3 DNA reads TGTGCCAGCAGTGGGGGTAGTACAGGGGAAGAGACCCAGTACTTC. As protein: CASSGGSTGEETQYF.

V usage is TRBV5-5 and J usage is TRBJ2-1; 8 nucleotides align to TRBD2. Germline V gives CDR1 SGHKS, CDR2 YYEKEE (reference sequence). Trimming removed 0 bases from V and 7 bases from J; junction bases left unmatched: 6. The CDR3 has 15 amino acids. The CDR3 here is CASSLVRGTSNEQFF. CDR3 coding DNA: TGTGCCAGCAGCTTGGTACGCGGGACTAGTAATGAGCAGTTCTTC.

The rearrangement uses TRBV7-3 and TRBJ1-4; TRBD1 matches at 11 bases. The CDR3 is 15 residues long. CDR1 is SGHTA and CDR2 is FQGTGA in the germline V gene. V shed 5 bases and J 7 bases; nucleotides not matched to a gene: 6. CDR3 protein: CASSPDGTGGEKLFF. Here the CDR3 DNA reads TGTGCCAGCAGCCCGGACGGGACAGGGGGTGAAAAACTGTTTTTT.

The V and J genes are TRBV5-6 and TRBJ1-2; no reliable D call. Germline-derived CDR1 and CDR2 are SGHDT and YYEEEE. This CDR3 has 14 amino acids. Trimming pared 5 bases from V and 3 bases from J, leaving 14 bases between. The CDR3 region is CASRTEDGDYGYTF. CDR3 bases: TGTGCCAGCAGGACCGAGGACGGGGACTATGGCTACACCTTC.

The chain recombines TRBV5-6 with TRBJ2-7; D perhaps matches TRBD2 (6 bases). Looked up from germline, CDR1 is SGHDT and CDR2 is YYEEEE. The CDR3 covers 14 residues. With 2 bases removed from V and 2 bases from J, the gap between germline ends came to 11 bases. CDR3 DNA sequence: TGTGCCAGCAGCTTCCTGACTAGACCCTACGAGCAGTACTTC. Protein product: CASSFLTRPYEQYF.

The rearrangement links TRBV5-6 to TRBJ2-3, with 10 bases that match TRBD2. Per the germline V gene, CDR1 is SGHDT and CDR2 is YYEEEE. V was clipped by 4 bases and J by 5 bases; unmatched bases: 13. The CDR3 covers 17 residues. The CDR3 sequence is CASSMGSSGSYVDTQYF. The CDR3 nucleotides read TGTGCCAGCAGCATGGGTTCTAGCGGGAGTTATGTAGATACGCAGTATTTT.

This chain joins TRBV28 and TRBJ2-1, with a weak D call TRBD2 (6 bases). This CDR3 has 15 residues. The V end was cut by 4 bases, the J end by 8 bases, with 18 bases between. CDR1 and CDR2 from the germline V gene are MDHEN and SYDVKM. The chain's CDR3 is CASSSRGLGSDEQFF. The CDR3 region has the DNA TGTGCCAGCAGTTCCCGTGGACTCGGGAGCGATGAGCAGTTCTTC.

V is TRBV19 and J is TRBJ1-4, with TRBD1 identical over 8 bases. The CDR3 length is 15 residues. Germline V gene sequence: CDR1 LNHDA, CDR2 SQIVND (reference sequence). V lost 0 bases and J lost 7; bases outside the gene matches: 4. In nucleotides, the CDR3 is TGTGCCAGTAGTATAGATCGAGACAGGGGTGAAAAACTGTTTTTT. Its protein product is CASSIDRDRGEKLFF.

The CDR3 protein is CASSFSSGRDYGYTF. CDR3 coding DNA: TGCGCCAGCAGCTTTAGTTCAGGGAGGGACTATGGCTACACCTTC. V and J are TRBV5-1 and TRBJ1-2; a possible D gene is TRBD1 (5 bases). V was trimmed by 2 bases and J by 3 bases, leaving 14 bases between them. Germline CDR1 SGHRS, CDR2 YFSETQ. The CDR3 is 15 residues long.

Comment on this clone: The sample carries other DNA sequences with the same CDR3. V and J are TRBV7-9 and TRBJ2-7, with D possibly TRBD1 on 6 matching bases. Germline V gene sequence: CDR1 SEHNR, CDR2 FQNEAQ (reference sequence). The CDR3 is 12 residues long. Trimming stripped 4 bases from V and 4 bases from J, with 8 bases between. The CDR3: CASSSQGYEQYF. The CDR3 nucleotides are TGTGCCAGCAGCTCACAGGGATACGAGCAGTACTTC.

The V call is TRBV5-8, the J call TRBJ2-3; 7 bases line up with TRBD2. Per the germline V gene, CDR1 is SGHTS and CDR2 is YDEGEE. The CDR3 spans 15 residues. V lost 2 bases to trimming and J lost 1 base; unmatched junction nucleotides: 4. CDR3 in amino acids: CASSFRLAGTDTQYF. CDR3 sequence (DNA): TGTGCCAGCAGCTTTCGGCTAGCGGGCACAGATACGCAGTATTTT. The full variable domain, its missing parts supplied by reference TRBV5-8 and TRBJ2-3, is EAGVTQSPTHLIKTRGQQATLRCSPISGHTSVYWYQQALGLGLQFLLWYDEGEERNRGNFPPRFSGRQFPNYSSELNVNALELEDSALYLCASSFRLAGTDTQYFGPGTRLTVL.

This chain links TRBV5-4 with TRBJ2-2, with a possible D match to TRBD2 (6 bases). V lost 5 bases and J lost 1, with 12 bases in between. The CDR3 totals 15 residues. The germline gives CDR1 SGHNT, CDR2 YYREEE (reference sequence). CDR3 region: CASSGGLRNTGELFF. The DNA for the CDR3 is TGTGCCAGCAGTGGAGGGTTGCGGAACACCGGGGAGCTGTTTTTT.

This clone showed up just once. This chain joins TRBV7-2 and TRBJ2-5; 7 bases line up with TRBD2. Trimming removed 5 bases from V and 7 bases from J; junction bases left unmatched: 7. The CDR3 runs to 13 residues. Looked up from germline, CDR1 is SGHTA and CDR2 is FQGNSA. CDR3 loop: CASSPLAGGTQYF. Here the CDR3 DNA reads TGTGCCAGCAGCCCCTTAGCGGGTGGGACCCAGTACTTC.

The rearrangement uses TRBV2 and TRBJ2-5, with D maybe TRBD1 (6 bases). The ends were cut back, 5 bases at V and 5 bases at J, with 12 bases in the middle. Germline values: CDR1 SNHLY, CDR2 FYNNEI. The CDR3 runs 13 residues. CDR3 coding DNA: TGTGCCAGCAGTTACAGGGTTGCTGAGACCCAGTACTTC. Residues: CASSYRVAETQYF.

The rearrangement links TRBV4-3 to TRBJ2-6, with 9 bases fitting TRBD1. CDR3 size: 15 residues. CDR1 and CDR2 (germline): LGHNA, YSLEER. Trimming took 0 bases from V and 11 from J; bases not matched to a gene: 5. CDR3 region: CASSQDLGQGYVLTF. The CDR3 DNA reads TGCGCCAGCAGCCAAGACCTGGGACAGGGTTACGTCCTGACTTTC.

The CDR3 spells CASSTPGQGLIYEQYF. The CDR3 nucleotides are TGTGCCAGCAGTACACCGGGACAGGGTTTGATCTACGAGCAGTACTTC. This chain joins TRBV28 and TRBJ2-7, with 9 positions matching TRBD1. CDR3 length: 16 amino acids. Trimming at V came to 5 bases and at J to 3 bases, leaving 11 bases not matched to a gene. The germline gives CDR1 MDHEN, CDR2 SYDVKM.

The J gene is TRBJ2-1, the V gene TRBV23-1; the match to TRBD1 covers 9 bases. TRBV23-1 is known as an ORF, though its function is uncertain. The CDR3 covers 16 residues. Trimming at V came to 3 bases and at J to 4 bases, leaving 7 bases not matched to a gene. As DNA, the CDR3 is TGCGCCAGCAGTCAGTTGGACAGGGGAAAATACAATGAGCAGTTCTTC. It codes for CASSQLDRGKYNEQFF.

The J gene is TRBJ2-5, the V gene TRBV9; 12 bases agree with TRBD1. This CDR3 spans 14 amino acids. CDR1 and CDR2 from the germline V gene are SGDLS and YYNGEE. V shed 5 bases and J 5 bases; nucleotides not matched to a gene: 4. In DNA, the CDR3 is TGTGCCAGCAGACGGGACAGGGGGCGGGAGACCCAGTACTTC. Encoded protein: CASRRDRGRETQYF.

This clone was picked up one time. This chain links TRBV2 with TRBJ2-7; 10 nucleotides align to TRBD2. The CDR3 loop spans 16 amino acids. Germline V CDR1 and CDR2: SNHLY, FYNNEI. V trimming: 2 bases; J trimming: 1 base; junction bases outside the gene matches: 5. CDR3 protein: CASSELAGEESYEQYF. In DNA form, the CDR3 reads TGTGCCAGCAGTGAACTAGCGGGAGAAGAGTCCTACGAGCAGTACTTC.

V usage is TRBV5-1 and J usage is TRBJ2-3, with 8 nucleotides matching TRBD2. Germline CDR1 SGHRS, CDR2 YFSETQ. The CDR3 totals 15 residues. V was clipped by 2 bases and J by 4 bases; unmatched bases: 6. Here the CDR3 DNA reads TGCGCCAGCAGCTTTCGGGGGGGCCTCGCAGATACGCAGTATTTT. It encodes CASSFRGGLADTQYF.

J is TRBJ1-4 and V is TRBV5-1; D not certain. CDR3 length equals 15 residues. CDR1 SGHRS and CDR2 YFSETQ come from the germline V gene. V lost 0 bases and J lost 0, with 6 bases in between. The CDR3 sequence is CASSLATATNEKLFF. Here the CDR3 DNA reads TGCGCCAGCAGCTTGGCTACAGCAACTAATGAAAAACTGTTTTTT.

V gene TRBV28 combines with J gene TRBJ1-6; no clear D gene. There are 17 residues in the CDR3. The ends were cut back, 3 bases at V and 7 bases at J, with 19 bases in the middle. Germline V lookup: CDR1 MDHEN, CDR2 SYDVKM. DNA for the CDR3: TGTGCCAGCAGTTTTCCAAGGCGGCAGCTAAGAAATTCACCCCTCCACTTT. This encodes CASSFPRRQLRNSPLHF.

The chain carries TRBV7-8 and TRBJ2-1; the D gene is possibly TRBD2 (5 bases). Trimming took 2 bases from V and 15 from J, leaving 20 bases between them. The CDR3 is 14 residues long. Germline V gene lookup returns CDR1 SGHVS and CDR2 FQNEAQ. The CDR3 sequence: CASSLYLGGREGFF. Written as DNA, the CDR3 is TGTGCCAGCAGCTTATATTTGGGCGGGCGTGAGGGGTTCTTC. The full variable domain, with the rest looked up from reference TRBV7-8 and TRBJ2-1, is GAGVSQSPRYKVAKRGQDVALRCDPISGHVSLFWYQQALGQGPEFLTYFQNEAQLDKSGLPSDRFFAERPEGSVSTLKIQRTQQEDSAVYLCASSLYLGGREGFFGPGTRLTVL.

This chain uses TRBV18 with TRBJ1-4; no firm D call. CDR3 size: 15 residues. CDR1 is KGHSH, CDR2 LQKENI, per germline. V was cut by 3 bases and J by 7 bases, with 15 bases left in between. In DNA, the CDR3 is TGTGCCAGCTCACCGATCATCGGGGATAGTGAAAAACTGTTTTTT. As protein: CASSPIIGDSEKLFF.

The table lists this clone with a count of one. V and J are TRBV28 and TRBJ1-6; 9 bases align to TRBD1. This CDR3 has 14 amino acids. The V gene's germline CDR1 is MDHEN and CDR2 SYDVKM. The junction had 9 bases not matched to a gene; V was cut back by 8 bases and J by 10 bases. CDR3 protein: CASGSGTGNSPLHF. As DNA, the CDR3 is TGTGCCAGCGGCTCCGGGACAGGGAACTCACCCCTCCACTTT.

The V call is TRBV7-2, the J call TRBJ1-4; D uncertain. The CDR3 spans 15 residues. Germline loops: CDR1 SGHTA, CDR2 FQGNSA. V dropped 3 bases and J dropped 10 bases, with 18 bases sitting between them. The CDR3 DNA sequence: TGTGCCAGCAGCTTGCTTACGGGAACCTCCGGAAAACTGTTTTTT. This sequence encodes CASSLLTGTSGKLFF.

V and J are TRBV19 and TRBJ2-1; D perhaps matches TRBD2 (5 bases). Between the trimmed V and J ends, which lost 3 bases and 1 base, there was a span of 16 bases. The CDR3 spans 17 residues. Germline V gene lookup returns CDR1 LNHDA and CDR2 SQIVND (reference sequence). The CDR3 spells CASSIEGNAISYNEQFF. The CDR3 region has the DNA TGTGCCAGTAGTATTGAGGGTAATGCAATATCCTACAATGAGCAGTTCTTC.

The genes are TRBV7-3 and TRBJ2-3, with a weak D call TRBD2 (7 bases). Germline V CDR1 and CDR2: SGHTA, FQGTGA. There are 16 residues in the CDR3. Trimming stripped 5 bases from V and 7 bases from J, with 22 bases between. This CDR3 is CASSLGRRGAGNTQYF. The CDR3 DNA reads as TGTGCCAGCAGCCTAGGGCGACGGGGGGCCGGGAATACGCAGTATTTT.

The chain combines TRBV5-8 with TRBJ2-1, with 11 bases fitting TRBD2. Trimming took 6 bases from V and 1 from J; bases not matched to a gene: 6. CDR1 is SGHTS and CDR2 is YDEGEE in the germline V gene. The CDR3 extends over 16 amino acids. This chain's CDR3 is CASTRLAGHSYNEQFF. In DNA, the CDR3 is TGTGCCAGCACCAGACTAGCGGGACATTCCTACAATGAGCAGTTCTTC.

The chain employs TRBV19 and TRBJ2-2, with D possibly matching TRBD1 (6 bases). The CDR3 consists of 17 residues. The germline V and J ends were trimmed by 5 bases and 3 bases, with 19 bases remaining between them. Germline V gene lookup returns CDR1 LNHDA and CDR2 SQIVND (reference sequence). The CDR3, as DNA: TGTGCCAGTAGTGTTTCGAGCCTGGGGGCCGACACCGGGGAGCTGTTTTTT. Translated, it gives CASSVSSLGADTGELFF.